The 16 T cell receptor beta chains presented below share a single source sample, sequenced in a study of blood T cell repertoires in COVID-19. The method was immunoSEQ multiplex PCR; TCRdb's version includes in-frame clones alone and lacks a portion of them. The sample carries some 77,000 clones, 90% recorded once. Sequenced sample: peripheral blood. Receptors originate from an elderly woman with active or convalescent COVID-19.

The J gene is TRBJ1-1, the V gene TRBV7-2, with D tentatively TRBD1 (5 bases). This CDR3 is 14 amino acids long. Trimming removed 2 bases at V and 2 bases at J, with 9 bases between. CDR1 and CDR2 from the germline V gene are SGHTA and FQGNSA. CDR3 sequence reads: CASSLHDSNTEAFF. The CDR3 DNA sequence: TGTGCCAGCAGCTTACACGACAGTAACACTGAAGCTTTCTTT. The variable domain in full, with the rest retrieved from reference TRBV7-2 and TRBJ1-1, is GAGVSQSPSNKVTEKGKDVELRCDPISGHTALYWYRQSLGQGLEFLIYFQGNSAPDKSGLPSDRFSAERTGGSVSTLTIQRTQQEDSAVYLCASSLHDSNTEAFFGQGTRLTVV.

The V and J genes are TRBV5-1 and TRBJ2-7; the D gene is possibly TRBD1 (5 bases). Per the germline V gene, CDR1 is SGHRS and CDR2 is YFSETQ. This CDR3 comprises 14 residues. V shed 4 bases and J shed 2 bases, with 13 bases lying between them. DNA for the CDR3: TGCGCCAGCAGCAAAGCAGGGTATCCCTACGAGCAGTACTTC. Its protein product is CASSKAGYPYEQYF. Based on the CDR3 plus reference TRBV5-1 and TRBJ2-7, the full variable domain is KAGVTQTPRYLIKTRGQQVTLSCSPISGHRSVSWYQQTPGQGLQFLFEYFSETQRNKGNFPGRFSGRQFSNSRSEMNVSTLELGDSALYLCASSKAGYPYEQYFGPGTRLTVT.

This clone was counted between two and nine times. This chain joins TRBV18 and TRBJ1-1, with D possibly TRBD1 on 5 matching bases. The length of the CDR3 is 15 residues. Between the trimmed V and J ends, which lost 2 bases and 3 bases, there was a span of 13 bases. Germline V gene sequence: CDR1 KGHSH, CDR2 LQKENI. CDR3 loop: CASSPGTGWYTEAFF. The CDR3 DNA reads as TGTGCCAGCTCACCAGGCACAGGATGGTACACTGAAGCTTTCTTT.

The chain combines TRBV5-4 with TRBJ2-7; no reliable D call. CDR1 is SGHNT and CDR2 is YYREEE in the germline V gene (reference sequence). The CDR3 has 15 residues. V gave up 0 bases and J gave up 0 bases, with 10 bases separating them. DNA for the CDR3: TGTGCCAGCAGCTTGGAAATCACAGCCTCCTACGAGCAGTACTTC. Translated: CASSLEITASYEQYF.

The chain recombines TRBV2 with TRBJ1-6; D might be TRBD1 (6 bases). CDR1 SNHLY and CDR2 FYNNEI come from the germline V gene. The length of the CDR3 is 18 residues. V lost 4 bases and J lost 8, with 24 bases in between. The CDR3: CASSVLNWGGRGDSPLHF. The DNA of the CDR3 is TGTGCCAGCAGTGTCCTCAACTGGGGGGGCCGGGGGGATTCACCCCTCCACTTT.

This chain uses TRBV7-2 with TRBJ2-5, with 7 bases identical to TRBD1. V lost 6 bases, J lost 1 base, and 5 bases stayed unmatched. CDR3 size: 14 residues. From germline, CDR1 is SGHTA and CDR2 FQGNSA. Here the CDR3 reads CASSRDRAQETQYF. The DNA of the CDR3 is TGTGCCAGCAGTCGCGACAGGGCCCAAGAGACCCAGTACTTC. The whole variable domain, remainder taken from reference TRBV7-2 and TRBJ2-5, is GAGVSQSPSNKVTEKGKDVELRCDPISGHTALYWYRQSLGQGLEFLIYFQGNSAPDKSGLPSDRFSAERTGGSVSTLTIQRTQQEDSAVYLCASSRDRAQETQYFGPGTRLLVL.

The chain couples TRBV19 to TRBJ1-1; weak D call: TRBD1 (5 bases). Trimming pared 4 bases from V and 1 base from J, leaving 10 bases between. The germline V gene encodes CDR1 LNHDA and CDR2 SQIVND (reference sequence). The CDR3 spans 14 residues. The CDR3 loop is CASSKKGKNTEAFF. The CDR3 DNA reads TGTGCCAGTAGTAAGAAGGGGAAGAACACTGAAGCTTTCTTT.

The CDR3 loop reads CASSLRTSGFTGELFF. The CDR3 DNA reads as TGTGCCAGCAGCCTAAGGACTAGCGGATTCACCGGGGAGCTGTTTTTT. The chain recombines TRBV9 with TRBJ2-2, with 10 bases lining up with TRBD2. CDR1 and CDR2 (germline): SGDLS, YYNGEE. The V segment lost 4 bases and the J segment 4 bases; nucleotides outside the gene matches: 7. The CDR3 is 16 amino acids.

The V call is TRBV27, the J call TRBJ2-7, with 7 bases aligning to TRBD2. The CDR3 is 13 residues long. CDR1 and CDR2 from the germline V gene are MNHEY and SMNVEV (reference sequence). Losses at the gene ends were 11 bases for V and 5 bases for J; bases not matched to a gene: 12. The CDR3 spells CASGNGGSNEQYF. In DNA, the CDR3 is TGTGCCTCCGGGAATGGCGGGAGTAACGAGCAGTACTTC.

The chain couples TRBV5-1 to TRBJ2-1, with TRBD2 identical over 7 bases. The germline CDR1 and CDR2 sequences are SGHRS and YFSETQ. The CDR3 consists of 15 residues. The trim removed 1 base at V and 4 bases at J, leaving 5 bases unmatched. CDR3 protein: CASSLSQREYNEQFF. The CDR3 DNA reads as TGCGCCAGCAGCTTGAGCCAGCGGGAATACAATGAGCAGTTCTTC. The whole variable domain, filled in from reference TRBV5-1 and TRBJ2-1, reads KAGVTQTPRYLIKTRGQQVTLSCSPISGHRSVSWYQQTPGQGLQFLFEYFSETQRNKGNFPGRFSGRQFSNSRSEMNVSTLELGDSALYLCASSLSQREYNEQFFGPGTRLTVL.

This sequence joins TRBV10-3 and TRBJ1-5, with a possible D match to TRBD1 (5 bases). This CDR3 has 14 amino acids. Germline CDR1 reads ENHRY; CDR2 reads SYGVKD. The V end lost 2 bases, the J end lost 4 bases, and 9 bases lay between the germline ends. In DNA form, the CDR3 reads TGTGCCATCAGTGAGCAGGGCGGTAATCAGCCCCAGCATTTT. Translated: CAISEQGGNQPQHF.

The rearrangement uses TRBV3-1 (or the pseudogene TRBV3-2) and TRBJ2-7; D might be TRBD2 (6 bases). CDR1 and CDR2 (germline): LGHDT, YNNKEL (reference sequence). Trimming left V 4 bases short and J 2 bases short, with 15 bases between. This CDR3 is 15 amino acids long. DNA of the CDR3: TGTGCCAGCAGCCCGACCCTGGGAGGCACCTACGAGCAGTACTTC. Amino acids: CASSPTLGGTYEQYF.

The chain carries TRBV2 and TRBJ2-1; 9 bases are a match to TRBD1. The CDR3 is 15 amino acids. V shed 6 bases, J shed 2 bases, and the junction held 5 bases outside the gene matches. The germline CDR1 and CDR2 sequences are SNHLY and FYNNEI. The CDR3 reads CASRNDRGAYNEQFF. CDR3 coding DNA: TGTGCCAGCAGGAACGACAGGGGGGCCTACAATGAGCAGTTCTTC. Variable domain in full (rest from reference TRBV2 and TRBJ2-1): EPEVTQTPSHQVTQMGQEVILRCVPISNHLYFYWYRQILGQKVEFLVSFYNNEISEKSEIFDDQFSVERPDGSNFTLKIRSTKLEDSAMYFCASRNDRGAYNEQFFGPGTRLTVL.

The chain carries TRBV6-5 and TRBJ2-1, with 7 bases fitting TRBD2. The CDR3 covers 14 residues. V shed 5 bases, J shed 9 bases, and the junction held 10 bases outside the gene matches. Looked up from germline, CDR1 is MNHEY and CDR2 is SVGAGI. The CDR3 coding sequence is TGTGCCAGCAGTAAACCCGGGCAGCGGGGTGAGCAGTTCTTC. Translated: CASSKPGQRGEQFF.

The V gene is TRBV28, the J gene TRBJ1-2; no clear D. Trimming left V 4 bases short and J 7 bases short, with 19 bases between. Germline-derived CDR1 and CDR2 are MDHEN and SYDVKM. The CDR3 extends over 15 amino acids. CDR3: CASSSPSAPNGGYTF. Here the CDR3 DNA reads TGTGCCAGCAGTTCCCCTAGCGCGCCAAACGGTGGCTACACCTTC.

The rearrangement joins TRBV2 to TRBJ2-4, with 8 bases matching TRBD2. Germline CDR1 is SNHLY and CDR2 is FYNNEI. This CDR3 contains 13 residues. Losses at the gene ends were 2 bases for V and 12 bases for J; bases not matched to a gene: 6. CDR3 in DNA: TGTGCCAGCAGTGAAAAAAGCGGGGGACCTCAGTACTTC. This codes for CASSEKSGGPQYF.